Shown below are 32 T cell receptor beta chains from a single sample sequenced in a study of CD8 T cells in ankylosing spondylitis. TCRdb re-called the 5' RACE reads through MiXCR, storing one row per CDR3 protein. The sample consists of about 260,000 distinct CDR3 sequences, 20% to 30% of them appearing once. The sample was blood, either unsorted or a sorted T cell fraction (not recorded which). The origin of the receptors is a male donor with ankylosing spondylitis or in good health (not recorded which).

The chain combines TRBV20-1 with TRBJ1-2; D ambiguous. CDR1 DFQATT and CDR2 SNEGSKA come from the germline V gene (reference sequence). The CDR3 extends over 12 amino acids. Trimming took off 3 bases at V and 4 bases at J, with 9 bases between the two ends. The CDR3: CSARKVPYGYTF. CDR3 nucleotide sequence: TGCAGTGCTAGGAAGGTCCCCTATGGCTACACCTTC.

V and J are TRBV18 and TRBJ2-1, with 7 nucleotides matching TRBD1. Germline V gene data show CDR1 as KGHSH and CDR2 as LQKENI. The CDR3 loop spans 15 amino acids. The ends lost 0 bases at V and 3 bases at J; junction bases unmatched: 2. CDR3 in amino acids: CASSPPGTVYNEQFF. CDR3 coding DNA: TGTGCCAGCTCACCACCCGGGACAGTCTACAATGAGCAGTTCTTC.

Only a few counts were recorded for this clonotype. V usage is TRBV7-2 and J usage is TRBJ2-7, with 7 bases aligning to TRBD1. Germline assignment: CDR1 SGHTA and CDR2 FQGNSA. The junction had 5 bases not matched to a gene; V was cut back by 1 base and J by 2 bases. The CDR3 sequence is 15 residues long. CDR3 region: CASSLGTGYTYEQYF. The DNA for the CDR3 is TGTGCCAGCAGCTTAGGGACAGGCTACACCTACGAGCAGTACTTC.

This clonotype has a count of ten or more. The chain combines TRBV15 with TRBJ1-4; 7 nucleotides align to TRBD1. The CDR3 contains 16 residues. V was clipped by 3 bases and J by 4 bases; unmatched bases: 8. Per the germline V gene, CDR1 is LNHNV and CDR2 is YYDKDF (reference sequence). This chain's CDR3 is CATSSVGQLHNEKLFF. CDR3 nucleotide sequence: TGTGCCACCAGCAGCGTGGGACAGTTGCATAATGAAAAACTGTTTTTT.

This clonotype was seen a handful of times. The V and J genes are TRBV6-5 and TRBJ2-5; D remains ambiguous. V was cut by 6 bases and J by 6 bases, with 11 bases left in between. There are 12 residues in the CDR3. CDR1 MNHEY and CDR2 SVGAGI come from the germline V gene. For the CDR3, the DNA is TGTGCCAGCAGCCCCGGGTGGAAGACCCAGTACTTC. Residues: CASSPGWKTQYF.

On this clonotype itself: Because the CDR3's place on the DNA is in doubt, the DNA is left out and the CDR3 is given as listed by TCRdb. This sequence joins TRBV7-5 and TRBJ2-2. TRBV7-5 is classified as a pseudogene. The CDR3 totals 15 residues, both ends included. CDR3: CISVSEALDAGELFF.

This clonotype was recorded many times. The V gene is TRBV12-3 or TRBV12-4, the J gene TRBJ2-3; 11 bases match TRBD2. V lost 6 bases and J lost 6; bases outside the gene matches: 8. The CDR3 is 15 residues long. In nucleotides, the CDR3 is TGTGCCAGCAGCCCTCTAGCGGGGGGCCCGGATACGCAGTATTTT. Its protein is CASSPLAGGPDTQYF.

Many counts were recorded for this clonotype. This chain links TRBV20-1 with TRBJ2-1; 10 nucleotides line up with TRBD2. The germline V gene encodes CDR1 DFQATT and CDR2 SNEGSKA (reference sequence). The CDR3 loop spans 15 amino acids. Trimming removed 4 bases from V and 8 bases from J; junction bases left unmatched: 11. CDR3 nucleotide sequence: TGCAGTGCTATAGCGGGGGGTTTTCGTATAGATGAGCAGTTCTTC. Translated, it gives CSAIAGGFRIDEQFF.

The rearrangement links TRBV10-3 to TRBJ2-3; the match to TRBD2 covers 7 bases. Germline CDR1 reads ENHRY; CDR2 reads SYGVKD. The ends lost 6 bases at V and 10 bases at J; junction bases unmatched: 16. The CDR3 totals 15 residues. The CDR3 nucleotides read TGTGCCATCAGGGGTGTGGGGACTACCACGGGTGCGCAGTATTTT. Encoded protein: CAIRGVGTTTGAQYF.

This clonotype was found many times. This chain links TRBV20-1 with TRBJ1-2; D possibly corresponds to TRBD1 (6 bases). There are 12 residues in the CDR3. The germline V gene has CDR1 DFQATT and CDR2 SNEGSKA (reference sequence). Trimming shortened V by 5 bases and J by 4 bases, and 11 bases separated the two germline ends. In DNA form, the CDR3 reads TGCAGTGCTTTGCGCAGGGGCTATGGCTACACCTTC. This translates into CSALRRGYGYTF.

In this sample, this clonotype turned up a few times. The gene calls are TRBV18 and TRBJ1-5; possible D gene TRBD1, 5 bases. CDR1 is KGHSH, CDR2 LQKENI, per germline. The CDR3 length is 16 residues. V gave up 3 bases and J gave up 1 base, with 13 bases separating them. CDR3 amino acids: CASSPPGLGSNQPQHF. In nucleotides, the CDR3 is TGTGCCAGCTCACCGCCGGGGCTAGGGAGCAATCAGCCCCAGCATTTT.

This chain connects TRBV12-3 or TRBV12-4 to TRBJ2-7; 7 bases line up with TRBD2. This CDR3 is 16 amino acids long. V was clipped by 5 bases and J by 7 bases; unmatched bases: 17. CDR3 nucleotides: TGTGCCAGCAGTCTAATCCCGGGACTACTGGACGTGGAGCAGTACTTC. The encoded protein is CASSLIPGLLDVEQYF.

Worth noting for this clonotype: A much larger clonotype is one base distant, so this may be a read error. CDR3 in DNA: TGTGCCAGCAGCGTAGATGGTGGGGAGTCCTACGAGCTGTACTTC. Protein product: CASSVDGGESYELYF. This chain links TRBV9 with TRBJ2-7; D is perhaps TRBD2 (5 bases). CDR1 is SGDLS and CDR2 is YYNGEE in the germline V gene. The CDR3 has 15 residues.

CDR3 coding DNA: TGTGCCAGCAGCCTTCGCGGTGGGGGGCGTACGCAGTATTTT. Amino acids: CASSLRGGGRTQYF. This rearrangement joins TRBV6-1 to TRBJ2-3, with D perhaps TRBD1 or TRBD2 (6 bases each). V lost 6 bases, J lost 8 bases, and 18 bases lay in between. The CDR3 contains 14 residues. Germline CDR1 MNHNS, CDR2 SASEGT.

The table lists this clonotype with many counts. The gene calls are TRBV7-9 and TRBJ1-2; D call uncertain. The CDR3 length is 14 residues. From germline, CDR1 is SEHNR and CDR2 FQNEAQ (reference sequence). The ends were cut back, 5 bases at V and 3 bases at J, with 13 bases in the middle. CDR3 sequence reads: CASSTGPEDYGYTF. The CDR3 nucleotides are TGTGCCAGCAGCACCGGCCCGGAGGACTATGGCTACACCTTC.

This clonotype was seen repeatedly, ten times or more. This chain links TRBV6-5 with TRBJ1-1; TRBD1 aligns across 7 bases. After removal of 4 bases from V and 11 bases from J, the junction contained 10 bases not matched to a gene. This CDR3 region has 13 residues. Germline CDR1 MNHEY, CDR2 SVGAGI. CDR3 loop: CASSLGQSQWAFF. The DNA of the CDR3 is TGTGCCAGCAGTTTGGGACAGAGCCAATGGGCTTTCTTT.

A few counts support this clonotype. This chain's CDR3 is CATRVRYSYEQYF. CDR3 coding DNA: TGTGCCACCAGAGTACGCTACTCCTACGAGCAGTACTTC. The rearrangement uses TRBV15 and TRBJ2-7, with no clear D. Germline V gene sequence: CDR1 LNHNV, CDR2 YYDKDF (reference sequence). The CDR3 has 13 amino acids. V lost 6 bases and J 0 bases, leaving 9 bases between the germline ends.

This clonotype was observed at least ten times. The chain joins TRBV10-3 to TRBJ2-6; the D gene is possibly TRBD1 (5 bases). The CDR3 loop spans 16 amino acids. With 6 bases removed from V and 2 bases from J, the gap between germline ends came to 14 bases. Germline values: CDR1 ENHRY, CDR2 SYGVKD. CDR3 sequence: CAISEQNRPGANVLTF. The CDR3 DNA is TGTGCCATCAGCGAGCAGAACAGGCCTGGGGCCAACGTCCTGACTTTC.

The rearrangement joins TRBV6-5 to TRBJ2-7, with D possibly being TRBD1 or TRBD2 (5 bases each). The CDR3 contains 11 residues. Per the germline V gene, CDR1 is MNHEY and CDR2 is SVGAGI. With 2 bases removed from V and 10 bases from J, the gap between germline ends came to 9 bases. The CDR3 is CASSYGTDQYF. CDR3 DNA: TGTGCCAGCAGTTACGGGACGGATCAGTACTTC.

This clonotype was detected only a few times. V gene TRBV6-5 combines with J gene TRBJ2-7; 7 nucleotides align to TRBD1. The CDR3 spans 16 residues. Trimming cost V 0 bases and J 7 bases; bases outside gene matches: 12. Germline CDR1 MNHEY, CDR2 SVGAGI. The CDR3 sequence: CASSYSQGVNLGEQYF. The DNA of the CDR3 is TGTGCCAGCAGTTACTCCCAGGGGGTAAATTTGGGGGAGCAGTACTTC.

The sample holds many counts of this clonotype. V is TRBV5-1 and J is TRBJ1-5; 7 bases are shared with TRBD1. The germline V gene encodes CDR1 SGHRS and CDR2 YFSETQ. V was pared by 4 bases and J by 7 bases, with 8 bases of the junction left unmatched. The CDR3 runs 14 residues. The CDR3 sequence: CASSLTGEEQPQHF. The CDR3 coding sequence is TGCGCCAGCAGCCTTACAGGGGAGGAGCAGCCCCAGCATTTT.

The V and J genes are TRBV15 and TRBJ1-1, with D hard to call. V lost 0 bases and J lost 3, with 11 bases in between. The CDR3 consists of 15 residues. Germline V gives CDR1 LNHNV, CDR2 YYDKDF (reference sequence). The CDR3 here is CATSRDGEGDTEAFF. DNA of the CDR3: TGTGCCACCAGCAGAGATGGGGAGGGAGACACTGAAGCTTTCTTT.

This clonotype was observed at least ten times. A read error may produce the germline difference seen at one junction end. The chain carries TRBV20-1 and TRBJ2-2; no clear D. CDR1 is DFQATT and CDR2 is SNEGSKA in the germline V gene (reference sequence). The CDR3 totals 14 residues. CDR3 sequence (DNA): TGCAGCGCTAAGAAAGGGTCGAACACCGGGGAGCTGTTTTTT. As protein: CSAKKGSNTGELFF.

The chain is built from TRBV7-6 and TRBJ2-5, with a possible D match to TRBD2 (5 bases). CDR3 length equals 16 residues. Trimming shortened V by 0 bases and J by 1 base, and 12 bases separated the two germline ends. Looked up from germline, CDR1 is SGHVS and CDR2 is FNYEAQ. The CDR3 protein is CASSLASGVSQETQYF. The CDR3 nucleotides are TGTGCCAGCAGCTTAGCCTCCGGGGTCTCCCAAGAGACCCAGTACTTC.

The chain links TRBV6-6 to TRBJ1-2; 11 bases agree with TRBD1. V lost 10 bases, J lost 4 bases, and 2 bases stayed unmatched. Germline values: CDR1 MNHNY, CDR2 SVGAGI (reference sequence). The CDR3 is made up of 12 amino acids. CDR3 loop: CAIGQGAYGYTF. CDR3 nucleotides: TGTGCCATAGGACAGGGGGCCTATGGCTACACCTTC.

The rearrangement uses TRBV7-9 and TRBJ2-1; TRBD1 or TRBD2 may be the D gene (5 bases each). Trimming pared 1 base from V and 6 bases from J, leaving 7 bases between. The CDR3 contains 13 residues. Germline CDR1 and CDR2: SEHNR and FQNEAQ (reference sequence). CDR3 region: CASSLVGVNEQFF. Here the CDR3 DNA reads TGTGCCAGCAGCTTAGTGGGGGTCAATGAGCAGTTCTTC. Full variable domain (outside the CDR3, taken from reference TRBV7-9 and TRBJ2-1): DTGVSQNPRHKITKRGQNVTFRCDPISEHNRLYWYRQTLGQGPEFLTYFQNEAQLEKSRLLSDRFSAERPKGSFSTLEIQRTEQGDSAMYLCASSLVGVNEQFFGPGTRLTVL.

This clonotype was counted ten times or more. The rearrangement uses TRBV12-3 or TRBV12-4 and TRBJ2-7; either TRBD1 or TRBD2 may supply D (6 bases each). Trimming took off 7 bases at V and 1 base at J, with 20 bases between the two ends. The CDR3 sequence is 16 residues long. CDR3 sequence: CASTPSWGAVSYEQYF. The CDR3 DNA reads TGTGCCAGCACCCCATCGTGGGGGGCCGTTTCCTACGAGCAGTACTTC.

This clonotype has a count of ten or more. The chain recombines TRBV20-1 with TRBJ2-3; D remains ambiguous. Trimming stripped 2 bases from V and 0 bases from J, with 9 bases between. CDR1 and CDR2 (germline): DFQATT, SNEGSKA (reference sequence). The CDR3 contains 14 residues. Here the CDR3 reads CSARFTSSTDTQYF. CDR3 DNA sequence: TGCAGTGCTAGATTCACCAGCAGCACAGATACGCAGTATTTT.

J is TRBJ1-5 and V is TRBV20-1; D unclear. Trimming left V 2 bases short and J 0 bases short, with 8 bases between. This CDR3 is 14 amino acids long. Germline assignment: CDR1 DFQATT and CDR2 SNEGSKA (reference sequence). CDR3 sequence (DNA): TGCAGTGCTAGACCCAGCCATAGCAATCAGCCCCAGCATTTT. Translating gives CSARPSHSNQPQHF.

This clonotype was seen ten or more times. This chain joins TRBV5-1 and TRBJ2-5, with a weak D call TRBD2 (5 bases). Germline CDR1 and CDR2: SGHRS and YFSETQ. The CDR3 has 19 amino acids. V was cut by 5 bases and J by 0 bases, with 26 bases left in between. CDR3 protein: CASSRHLGGLAQYQETQYF. The CDR3 nucleotides are TGCGCCAGCAGTCGTCACCTCGGCGGGTTAGCCCAGTACCAAGAGACCCAGTACTTC. Full variable domain (rest looked up from reference TRBV5-1 and TRBJ2-5): KAGVTQTPRYLIKTRGQQVTLSCSPISGHRSVSWYQQTPGQGLQFLFEYFSETQRNKGNFPGRFSGRQFSNSRSEMNVSTLELGDSALYLCASSRHLGGLAQYQETQYFGPGTRLLVL.

This clonotype showed up many times. The V and J genes are TRBV20-1 and TRBJ2-7; D gene uncertain. Germline CDR1 and CDR2: DFQATT and SNEGSKA (reference sequence). This CDR3 region has 13 residues. V gave up 4 bases and J gave up 5 bases, with 15 bases separating them. For the CDR3, the DNA is TGCAGTGCTATACATTGGGGATCGAACGAGCAGTACTTC. Translation gives CSAIHWGSNEQYF.

The gene calls are TRBV20-1 and TRBJ1-2, with a tentative D call TRBD1 (5 bases). Trimming pared 1 base from V and 2 bases from J, leaving 11 bases between. Looked up from germline, CDR1 is DFQATT and CDR2 is SNEGSKA (reference sequence). The CDR3 contains 14 residues. The CDR3 here is CSARGRGGNYGYTF. The CDR3 DNA reads TGCAGTGCTAGAGGACGGGGCGGGAACTATGGCTACACCTTC.